The 3 T cell receptor beta chains below were found in one sample sequenced in a study of CD8 T cells in Susac syndrome. RNA in amounts of roughly 0.5 to 1 ug was reverse transcribed with random hexamers. TCRdb reprocessed the immunoSEQ multiplex PCR reads with MiXCR, giving one entry per CDR3 protein. The sample holds about 240,000 distinct CDR3 sequences, 90% to 97% seen once. The sample consisted of CD4+ T cells from PBMCs. The receptors here all came from a human donor with Susac syndrome.

Comments on this clonotype: A junction boundary mismatches the germline segment, possibly from a read error. This rearrangement joins TRBV7-7 to TRBJ2-1, with D unresolved. CDR1 is SSHAT and CDR2 is FNYEAQ in the germline V gene (reference sequence). CDR3 length: 12 amino acids. The CDR3 sequence is CASSLQGNEQFF. The CDR3 DNA sequence: TGTGCTAGCAGCTTACAAGGGAATGAGCAGTTCTTC.

The chain is built from TRBV19 and TRBJ1-4, with a tentative D call TRBD1 (5 bases). CDR1 and CDR2 from the germline V gene are LNHDA and SQIVND (reference sequence). This CDR3 comprises 13 residues. The ends were cut back, 5 bases at V and 5 bases at J, with 9 bases in the middle. CDR3 in amino acids: CASSGRENEKLFF. The CDR3, as DNA: TGTGCCAGTAGTGGCAGGGAGAATGAAAAACTGTTTTTT.

The J gene is TRBJ2-3, the V gene TRBV20-1; 11 bases align to TRBD2. The CDR3 spans 14 residues. From germline, CDR1 is DFQATT and CDR2 SNEGSKA (reference sequence). V shed 4 bases, J shed 2 bases, and the junction held 2 bases outside the gene matches. The CDR3, as DNA: TGCAGTGCTACACTAGCGGGAGTCACAGATACGCAGTATTTT. This encodes CSATLAGVTDTQYF.